This entry describes one T cell receptor (beta chain). Its antigen is currently not known. The record has no base qualities; no much larger clone is one base away. Ficoll-Paque density gradient centrifugation was used to isolate PBMCs. The junction shows trimming of 7 bases on V and 7 bases on J, plus 26 bases between the germline ends. From the cysteine up to the phenylalanine, the CDR3 has a length of 17 residues. The sequence is cut down to CDR3 DNA, 51 bases in frame from base 1. The sample belongs to a study of T-cell memory formation after mild COVID-19 (dated by TCRdb to about 2021). Looking at the study overall: TCR sequence clusters from the two donors were largely donor specific. T-cell clones expanding and contracting after mild COVID-19 in a couple of donors were tracked by longitudinal TCRalpha and TCRbeta repertoire sequencing. The cohort comprised two young, previously healthy adult volunteers, one female and one male. What the work shows at the level of the full study, not this receptor alone: Some responding clones were detected in pre-infection memory, which suggested that pre-existing cross-reactive memory T cells had joined the SARS-CoV-2 response. SARS-CoV-2 specificity was not confirmed for the second-wave clones peaking on day 37. Contracting CD4+ clones appeared mostly in the CM and EM memory subsets, whereas CD8+ clones were enriched in EMRA. Only two mild cases were covered by the study, and larger cohorts that include severe cases with pre-infection samples were considered necessary. Balanced CD4/CD8 phenotypes were observed for clones contracting from day 15 to 85, whereas a bias towards CD4+ was observed for a second wave of clones expanding from day 15 to 37.

Sequenced using an Illumina NovaSeq 6000. Using 5'RACE with constant-segment primers, TCRalpha and TCRbeta cDNA libraries were constructed, with sample barcodes and unique molecular identifiers added in the process. RNA was extracted from every sample with Trizol reagent. The libraries were amplified in two PCR steps, and the second step added a second sample barcode and Illumina TruSeq adapters. The libraries were sequenced on an Illumina NovaSeq using 2 x 150 bp paired-end reads. Regarding the original processing steps: With migec v1.2.7, reads were demultiplexed and then collapsed into UMI-guided consensus sequences. With mixcr v2.1.11, UMI consensuses were aligned to TRA and TRB V and J templates and assembled into clonotypes. A clonotype was counted as expanded or contracted only if both edgeR and NoisET called the change significant, with noise models trained on biological replicates. For edgeR calls, a false discovery rate-adjusted p below 0.01 and a log2 fold-change threshold of 1 were applied. As an exploratory analysis of dynamics, max-normalized trajectories of the 1000 most abundant clonotypes were examined with PCA combined with hierarchical clustering. Each responding clone was given a CD4 or CD8 phenotype based on the CD4+ and CD8+ repertoires, which had been sequenced separately. The raw public reads went through TCRdb reprocessing: fastp at Q25, MiXCR clone calling, in-frame beta chains kept. Rows matching on CDR3 protein sequence are summarized as one entry with the most common DNA and genes. TCRdb, rather than the study authors, made the V and J calls. The sample data list about 240,000 distinct CDR3 sequences, and approximately 9% of these were observed just once. Around 20% of the sample rests with the top ten.

The receptor comes from a young man who had mild COVID-19 (a few samples of this study predate the infection). The sample titles of this study are shuffled in the database, so cell type and time point are left out; the donor was told from shared clones. This chain is built from TRBV12-3 or TRBV12-4 and TRBJ2-1; a weak D assignment points to TRBD2 (7 bases agree). Sequenced sample: PBMCs or a T cell subset sorted from them (not recorded which). The DNA reads as follows: TGTGCCAGCACCCCGTCCGGTGGGGGGGCCTCGAGGAATGAGCAGTTCTTC. Its amino acids are CASTPSGGGASRNEQFF.